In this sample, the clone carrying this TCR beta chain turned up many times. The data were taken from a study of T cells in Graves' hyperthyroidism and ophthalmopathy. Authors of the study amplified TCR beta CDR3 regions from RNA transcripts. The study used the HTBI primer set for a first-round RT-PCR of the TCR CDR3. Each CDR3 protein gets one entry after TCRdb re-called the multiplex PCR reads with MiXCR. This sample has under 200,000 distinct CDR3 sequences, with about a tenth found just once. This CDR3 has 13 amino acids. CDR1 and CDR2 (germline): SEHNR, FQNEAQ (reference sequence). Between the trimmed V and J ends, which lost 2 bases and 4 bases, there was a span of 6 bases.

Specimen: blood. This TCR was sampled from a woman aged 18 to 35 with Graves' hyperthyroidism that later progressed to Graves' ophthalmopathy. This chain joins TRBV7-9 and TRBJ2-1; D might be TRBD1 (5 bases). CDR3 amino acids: CASSLQGYNEQFF. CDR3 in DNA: TGTGCCAGCAGCTTACAGGGATACAATGAGCAGTTCTTC.